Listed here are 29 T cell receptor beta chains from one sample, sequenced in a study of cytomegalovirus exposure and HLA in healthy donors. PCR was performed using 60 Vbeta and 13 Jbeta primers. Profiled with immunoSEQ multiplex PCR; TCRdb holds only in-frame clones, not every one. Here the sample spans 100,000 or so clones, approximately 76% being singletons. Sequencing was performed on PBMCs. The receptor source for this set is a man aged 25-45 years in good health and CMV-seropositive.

The DNA of the CDR3 is TGTGCCAGCAGCTGGGGACCAGGGACAGGGGGCTACAATGAGCAGTTCTTC. The encoded protein is CASSWGPGTGGYNEQFF. The rearrangement uses TRBV5-6 and TRBJ2-1, with 11 bases aligning to TRBD1. Germline V gene data show CDR1 as SGHDT and CDR2 as YYEEEE. V shed 3 bases and J 3 bases; nucleotides not matched to a gene: 8. CDR3 length equals 17 residues.

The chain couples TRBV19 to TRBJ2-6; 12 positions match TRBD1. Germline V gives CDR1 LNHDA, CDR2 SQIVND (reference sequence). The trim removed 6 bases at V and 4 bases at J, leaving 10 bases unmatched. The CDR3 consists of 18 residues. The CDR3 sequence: CASSQGTGGASGANVLTF. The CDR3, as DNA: TGTGCCAGTAGCCAGGGGACAGGGGGCGCGTCAGGGGCCAACGTCCTGACTTTC.

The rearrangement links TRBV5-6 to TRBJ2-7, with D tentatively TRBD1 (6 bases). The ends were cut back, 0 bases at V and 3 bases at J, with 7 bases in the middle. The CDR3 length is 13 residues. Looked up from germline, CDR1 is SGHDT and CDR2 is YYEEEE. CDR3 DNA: TGTGCCAGCAGCTTGGGGGACAACTACGAGCAGTACTTC. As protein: CASSLGDNYEQYF.

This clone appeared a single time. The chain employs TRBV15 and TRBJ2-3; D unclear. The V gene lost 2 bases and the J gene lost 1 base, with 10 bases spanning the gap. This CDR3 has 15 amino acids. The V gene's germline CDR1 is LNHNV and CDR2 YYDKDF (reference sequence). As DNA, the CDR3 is TGTGCCACCAGCAGACGGCGGTTCGGCACAGATACGCAGTATTTT. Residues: CATSRRRFGTDTQYF.

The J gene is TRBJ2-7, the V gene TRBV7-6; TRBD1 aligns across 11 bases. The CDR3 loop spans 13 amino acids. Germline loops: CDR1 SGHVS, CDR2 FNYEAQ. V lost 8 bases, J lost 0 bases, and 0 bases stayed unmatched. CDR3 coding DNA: TGTGCCAGCGGACAGGGGGCCTCCTACGAGCAGTACTTC. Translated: CASGQGASYEQYF.

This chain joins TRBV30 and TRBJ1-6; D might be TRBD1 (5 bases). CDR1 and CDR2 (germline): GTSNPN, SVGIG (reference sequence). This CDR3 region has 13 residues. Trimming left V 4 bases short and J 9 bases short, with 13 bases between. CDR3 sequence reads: CAWTGDYRSPLHF. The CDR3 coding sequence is TGTGCCTGGACGGGGGACTATCGTTCACCCCTCCACTTT.

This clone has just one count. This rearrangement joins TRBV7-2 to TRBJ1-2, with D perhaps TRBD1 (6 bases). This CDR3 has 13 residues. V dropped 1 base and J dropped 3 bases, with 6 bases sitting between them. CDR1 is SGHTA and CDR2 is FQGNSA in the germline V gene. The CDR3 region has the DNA TGTGCCAGCAGCTTAGACAGGGACTATGGCTACACCTTC. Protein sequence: CASSLDRDYGYTF.

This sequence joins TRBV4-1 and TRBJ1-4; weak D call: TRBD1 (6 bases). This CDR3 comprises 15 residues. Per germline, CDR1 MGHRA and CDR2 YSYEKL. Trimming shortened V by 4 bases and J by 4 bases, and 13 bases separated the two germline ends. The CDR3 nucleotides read TGCGCCAGCAGCCCTCAGGGGCAGAATAATGAAAAACTGTTTTTT. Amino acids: CASSPQGQNNEKLFF.

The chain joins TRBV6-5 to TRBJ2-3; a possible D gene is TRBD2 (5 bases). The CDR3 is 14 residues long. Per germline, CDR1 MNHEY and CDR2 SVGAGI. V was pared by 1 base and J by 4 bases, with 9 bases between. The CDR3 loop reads CASSYLGSADTQYF. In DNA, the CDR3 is TGTGCCAGCAGTTACTTAGGGAGTGCAGATACGCAGTATTTT.

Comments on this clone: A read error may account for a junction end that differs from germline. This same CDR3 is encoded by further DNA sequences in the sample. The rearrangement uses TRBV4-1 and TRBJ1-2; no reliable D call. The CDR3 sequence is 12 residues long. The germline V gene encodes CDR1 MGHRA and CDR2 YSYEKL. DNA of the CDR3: TGCGCCAGCAGTCAAGCAGCGGGGGGCTACACCTTC. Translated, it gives CASSQAAGGYTF.

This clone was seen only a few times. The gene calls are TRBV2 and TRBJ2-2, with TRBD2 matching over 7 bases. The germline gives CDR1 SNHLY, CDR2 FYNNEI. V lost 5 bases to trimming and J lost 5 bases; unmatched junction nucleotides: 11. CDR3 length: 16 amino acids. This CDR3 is CASSHGLDLGTGELFF. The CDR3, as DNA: TGTGCCAGCAGTCACGGACTAGACTTGGGTACCGGGGAGCTGTTTTTT.

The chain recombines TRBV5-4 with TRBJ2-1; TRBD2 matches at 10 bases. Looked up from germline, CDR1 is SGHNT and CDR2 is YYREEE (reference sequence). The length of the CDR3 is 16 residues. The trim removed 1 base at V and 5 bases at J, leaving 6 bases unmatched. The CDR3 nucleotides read TGTGCCAGCAGCTTGTCTCTAGCGGGGGCAAACAATGAGCAGTTCTTC. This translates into CASSLSLAGANNEQFF.

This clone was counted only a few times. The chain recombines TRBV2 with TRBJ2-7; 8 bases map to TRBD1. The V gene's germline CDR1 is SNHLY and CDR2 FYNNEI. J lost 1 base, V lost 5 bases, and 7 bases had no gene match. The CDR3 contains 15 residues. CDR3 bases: TGTGCCAGCAGTCTCGGCAGGGGGCGATCCTACGAGCAGTACTTC. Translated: CASSLGRGRSYEQYF.

CDR3 DNA sequence: TGTGCCAGCATCCTAACCGGGACAGGGCGTGAAAAACTGTTTTTT. Amino acid sequence: CASILTGTGREKLFF. V gene TRBV2 combines with J gene TRBJ1-4, with TRBD1 matching over 9 bases. The germline CDR1 and CDR2 sequences are SNHLY and FYNNEI. This CDR3 has 15 residues. With V trimmed by 7 bases and J by 7 bases, 10 bases remained unmatched.

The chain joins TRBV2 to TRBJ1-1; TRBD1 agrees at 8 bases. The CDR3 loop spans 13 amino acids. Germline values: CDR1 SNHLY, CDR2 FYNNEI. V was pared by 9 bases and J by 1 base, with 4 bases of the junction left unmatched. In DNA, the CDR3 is TGTGCCAGAGACAGGGGACGGAACACTGAAGCTTTCTTT. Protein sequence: CARDRGRNTEAFF.

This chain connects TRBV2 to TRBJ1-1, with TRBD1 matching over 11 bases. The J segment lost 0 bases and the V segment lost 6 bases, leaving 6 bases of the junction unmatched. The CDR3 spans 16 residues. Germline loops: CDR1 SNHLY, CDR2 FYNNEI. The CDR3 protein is CASRGQGASMNTEAFF. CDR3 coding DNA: TGTGCCAGCAGAGGACAGGGGGCTTCGATGAACACTGAAGCTTTCTTT.

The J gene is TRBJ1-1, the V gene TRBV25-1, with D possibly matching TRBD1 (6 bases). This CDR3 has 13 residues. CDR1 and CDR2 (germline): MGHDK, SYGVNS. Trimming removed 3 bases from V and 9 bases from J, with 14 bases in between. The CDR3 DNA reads TGTGCCAGCAGTGAGGGTTCGGACAGACAAGCTTTCTTT. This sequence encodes CASSEGSDRQAFF.

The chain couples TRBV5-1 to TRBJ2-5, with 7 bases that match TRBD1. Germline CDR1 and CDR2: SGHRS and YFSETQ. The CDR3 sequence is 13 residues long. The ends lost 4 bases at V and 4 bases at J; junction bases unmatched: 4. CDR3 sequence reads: CASSAYRGETQYF. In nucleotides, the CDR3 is TGCGCCAGCAGCGCTTACAGGGGAGAGACCCAGTACTTC.

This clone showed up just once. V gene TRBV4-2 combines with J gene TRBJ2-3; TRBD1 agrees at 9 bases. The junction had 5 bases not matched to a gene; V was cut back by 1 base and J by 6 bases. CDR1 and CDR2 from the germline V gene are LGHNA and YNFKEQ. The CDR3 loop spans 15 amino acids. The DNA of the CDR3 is TGTGCCAGCAGCCAAGCTACAGGGGGCGTGGATACGCAGTATTTT. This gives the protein CASSQATGGVDTQYF.

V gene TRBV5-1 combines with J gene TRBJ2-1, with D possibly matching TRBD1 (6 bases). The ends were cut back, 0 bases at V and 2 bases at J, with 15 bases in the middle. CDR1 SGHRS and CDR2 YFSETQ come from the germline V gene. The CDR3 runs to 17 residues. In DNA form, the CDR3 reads TGCGCCAGCAGCTTGGCCAGACAGGTGGCAACCTACAATGAGCAGTTCTTC. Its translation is CASSLARQVATYNEQFF.

CDR3 loop: CASQTLPRTMGYTF. The CDR3 DNA sequence: TGTGCCAGCCAGACCTTACCCAGGACAATGGGGTACACCTTC. V usage is TRBV28 and J usage is TRBJ1-2, with D perhaps TRBD1 (5 bases). The CDR3 runs 14 residues. Per the germline V gene, CDR1 is MDHEN and CDR2 is SYDVKM. V lost 8 bases and J 11 bases, leaving 24 bases between the germline ends.

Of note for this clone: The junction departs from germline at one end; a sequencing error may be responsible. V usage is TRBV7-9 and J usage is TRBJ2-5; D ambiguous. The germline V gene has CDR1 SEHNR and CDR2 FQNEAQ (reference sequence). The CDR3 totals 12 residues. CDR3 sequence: CSSSYVRETQYF. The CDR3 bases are TGTTCCAGCAGCTATGTTCGAGAGACCCAGTACTTC.

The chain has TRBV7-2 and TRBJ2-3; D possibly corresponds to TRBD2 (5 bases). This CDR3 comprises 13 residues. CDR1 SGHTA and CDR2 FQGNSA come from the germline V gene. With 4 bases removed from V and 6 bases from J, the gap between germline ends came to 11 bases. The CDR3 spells CASSSSLGDTQYF. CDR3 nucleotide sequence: TGTGCCAGCAGCTCGTCACTAGGGGATACGCAGTATTTT.

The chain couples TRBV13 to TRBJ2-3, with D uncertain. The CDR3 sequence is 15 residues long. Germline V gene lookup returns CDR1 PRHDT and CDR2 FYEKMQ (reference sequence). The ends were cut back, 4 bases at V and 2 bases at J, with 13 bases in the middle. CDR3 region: CASSSERVNTDTQYF. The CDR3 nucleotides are TGTGCCAGCAGCTCGGAACGGGTGAACACAGATACGCAGTATTTT.

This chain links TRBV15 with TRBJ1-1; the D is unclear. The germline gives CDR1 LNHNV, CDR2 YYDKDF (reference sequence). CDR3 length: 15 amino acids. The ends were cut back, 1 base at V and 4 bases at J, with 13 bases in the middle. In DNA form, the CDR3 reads TGTGCCACCAGCAGAGCCCCTTATCTGAGCACTGAAGCTTTCTTT. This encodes CATSRAPYLSTEAFF.

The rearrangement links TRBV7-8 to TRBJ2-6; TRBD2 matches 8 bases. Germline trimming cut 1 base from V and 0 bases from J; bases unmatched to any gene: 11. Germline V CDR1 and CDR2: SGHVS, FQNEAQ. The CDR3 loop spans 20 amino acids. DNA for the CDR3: TGTGCCAGCAGCTTAGGACGCGCTAGCGGGTATAGCTCTGGGGCCAACGTCCTGACTTTC. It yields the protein CASSLGRASGYSSGANVLTF.

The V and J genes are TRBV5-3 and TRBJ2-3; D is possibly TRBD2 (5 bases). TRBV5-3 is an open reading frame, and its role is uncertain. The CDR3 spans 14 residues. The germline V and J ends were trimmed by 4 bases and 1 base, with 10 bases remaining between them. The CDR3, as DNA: TGTGCCAGAAGCCTCCCCGGGGGCACAGATACGCAGTATTTT. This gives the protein CARSLPGGTDTQYF.

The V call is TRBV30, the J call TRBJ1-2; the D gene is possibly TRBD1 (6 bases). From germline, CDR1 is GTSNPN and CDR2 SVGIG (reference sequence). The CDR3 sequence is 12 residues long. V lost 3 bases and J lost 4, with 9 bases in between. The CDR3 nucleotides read TGTGCCTGGAGAGGGGGGGGCTATGGCTACACCTTC. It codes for CAWRGGGYGYTF.

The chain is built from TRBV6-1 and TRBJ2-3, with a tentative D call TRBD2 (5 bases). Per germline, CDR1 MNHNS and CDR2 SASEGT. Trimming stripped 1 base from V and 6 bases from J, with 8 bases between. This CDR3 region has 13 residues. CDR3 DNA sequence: TGTGCCAGCAGTGAAGTGAGGGCGGATACGCAGTATTTT. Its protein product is CASSEVRADTQYF.